This entry features one T cell receptor beta chain sequence. What it binds is not known. This CDR3 spans 15 amino acids. The V end lost 0 bases, the J end lost 8 bases, and 14 bases lay between the germline ends. The V gene's germline CDR1 is SGHTA and CDR2 FQGNSA. This entry comes from a study of T cell responses to AZD1222 COVID-19 vaccine. Study-wide background: Pooling of second doses given at about 4 or about 12 weeks was done. General study findings and limits: Donors were mostly white British, more females; clonal diversity possibly underestimated. There were vaccine-associated CD4 TCRs across spike, dominant at 160-218 and 743-854. Receipt of two AZD1222 doses was followed by a rise in Spike-specific TCR breadth and depth.

The method was immunoSEQ multiplex PCR; TCRdb's version includes in-frame clones alone and lacks a portion of them. Among roughly 120,000 clones, roughly 90% were seen once, and the ten largest hold 4% to 4.5%. The V and J genes are TRBV7-2 and TRBJ2-1; TRBD1 or TRBD2 may be the D gene (5 bases each). This sequence was found in an adult in good health. The material sequenced was peripheral blood, taken on day 0 of AZD1222 vaccination. For the CDR3, the DNA is TGTGCCAGCAGCTTAGCGGGACGGTTTAGGGATGAGCAGTTCTTC. Protein: CASSLAGRFRDEQFF.